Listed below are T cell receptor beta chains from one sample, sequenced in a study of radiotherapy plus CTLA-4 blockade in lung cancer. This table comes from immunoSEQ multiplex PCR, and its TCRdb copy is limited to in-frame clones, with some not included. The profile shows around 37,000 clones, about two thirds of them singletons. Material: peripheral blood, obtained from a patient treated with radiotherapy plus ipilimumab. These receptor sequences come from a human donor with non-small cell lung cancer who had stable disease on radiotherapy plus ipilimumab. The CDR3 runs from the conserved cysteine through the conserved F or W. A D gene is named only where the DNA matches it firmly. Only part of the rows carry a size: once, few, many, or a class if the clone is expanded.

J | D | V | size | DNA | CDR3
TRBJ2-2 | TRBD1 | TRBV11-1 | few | TGTGCCAGCAGCCTACAGGGGGCCTCGAGGACCGGGGAGCTGTTTTTT | CASSLQGASRTGELFF
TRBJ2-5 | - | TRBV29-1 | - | TGCAGCGGATACCTCGGCCAAGAGACCCAGTACTTC | CSGYLGQETQYF
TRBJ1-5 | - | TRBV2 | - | TGTGCCAGCAGCGCGGACAGTAATCAGCCCCAGCATTTT | CASSADSNQPQHF
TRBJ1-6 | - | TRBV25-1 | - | TGTGCCAGCAGTCAGGGTAACTCACCCCTCCACTTT | CASSQGNSPLHF
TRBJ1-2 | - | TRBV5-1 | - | TGCGCCAGCAGCTCCCCCAGCTATGGCTACACCTTC | CASSSPSYGYTF
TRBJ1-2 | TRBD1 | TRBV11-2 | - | TGTGCCAGCAGCAAAGTAGGGACAGGAGAAGGCTACACCTTC | CASSKVGTGEGYTF
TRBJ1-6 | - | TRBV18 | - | TGTGCCAGCTCACCCATAAGAAACACGGGAGGCTCCTATAATTCACCCCTCCACTTT | CASSPIRNTGGSYNSPLHF
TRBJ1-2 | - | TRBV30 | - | TGTGCCTGGACTCTCACAGGGCGGGGGGAATATGGCTACACCTTC | CAWTLTGRGEYGYTF
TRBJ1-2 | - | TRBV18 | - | TGTGCCAGCTTACAGTTTTTGGACTATGGCTACACCTTC | CASLQFLDYGYTF
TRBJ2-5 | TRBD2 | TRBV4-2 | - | TGTGCCAGCAGCCAAGGTAGCGGGGGGTCTGAGACCCAGTACTTC | CASSQGSGGSETQYF
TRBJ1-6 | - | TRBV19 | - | TGTGCCAGTGGGCCGCCAGGGCCTAATTCACCCCTCCACTTT | CASGPPGPNSPLHF
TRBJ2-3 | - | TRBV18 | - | TGTGCCAGCTCACCAATGGTAGCGGACACAGATACGCAGTATTTT | CASSPMVADTDTQYF
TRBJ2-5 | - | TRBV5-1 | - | TGCGCCAGCAGGAGGGTGGGTGGAGAGACCCAGTACTTC | CASRRVGGETQYF
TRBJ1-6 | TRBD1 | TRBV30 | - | TGTGCCTGGAGTGCCGGACAGGAGTATTCACCCCTCCACTTT | CAWSAGQEYSPLHF
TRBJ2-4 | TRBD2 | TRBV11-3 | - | TGTGCCAGCAGCTTATCCAGCGGGGGACTAGCCAAAAACATTCAGTACTTC | CASSLSSGGLAKNIQYF
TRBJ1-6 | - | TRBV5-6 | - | TGTGCCAGCAGCTGGAGGGAGGTGGATTCACCCCTCCACTTT | CASSWREVDSPLHF
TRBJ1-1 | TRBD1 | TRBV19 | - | TGTGCCAGTAGGAACCTCGGGACAGGAAAACTCGGAGCTTTCTTT | CASRNLGTGKLGAFF
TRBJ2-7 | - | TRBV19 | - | TGTGCCAGTAGTATCGGGGGGCAAGGCTCCTACGAGCAGTACTTC | CASSIGGQGSYEQYF
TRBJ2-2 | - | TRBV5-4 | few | TGTGCCAGCAGCTTGCCACTAAAAGGGGAGCTGTTTTTT | CASSLPLKGELFF
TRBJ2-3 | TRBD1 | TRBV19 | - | TGTGCCAGTAGTAACCGAGGGGGCGGAAGCACAGATACGCAGTATTTT | CASSNRGGGSTDTQYF
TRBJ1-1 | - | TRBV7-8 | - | TGTGCCAGCAGCTTAGTGGCAGGGCGAGGGAACACTGAAGCTTTCTTT | CASSLVAGRGNTEAFF
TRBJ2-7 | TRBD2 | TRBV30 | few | TGTGCCTGGACCCCCCCCCGACTAGCGGGGAGCTCCTACGAGCAGTACTTC | CAWTPPRLAGSSYEQYF
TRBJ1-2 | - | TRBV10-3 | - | TGTGCCATCAGCGATACAGGGAGGGGGATCTATGGCTACACCTTC | CAISDTGRGIYGYTF
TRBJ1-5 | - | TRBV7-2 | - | TGTGCCAGCAGCTTTGCGGCGAGTTGGGGGGGCAATCAGCCCCAGCATTTT | CASSFAASWGGNQPQHF
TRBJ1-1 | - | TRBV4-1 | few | TGCGCCAGCAGCCAAAGTCAGTCCAGTGAAGCTTTCTTT | CASSQSQSSEAFF
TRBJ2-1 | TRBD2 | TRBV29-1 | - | TGCAGCGTTGAAACAATAGCGGGGGGGCCACGGTTTGAGCAGTTCTTC | CSVETIAGGPRFEQFF
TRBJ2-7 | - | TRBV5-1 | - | TGCGCCAGCAGCTTGCAGGGCCCCTACGAGCAGTACTTC | CASSLQGPYEQYF
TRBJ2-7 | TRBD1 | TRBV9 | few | TGTGCCAGCACCATCGGGACAGGGAATAGCGAGCAGTACTTC | CASTIGTGNSEQYF
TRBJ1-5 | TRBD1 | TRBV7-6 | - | TGTGCCAGCAGCTCCGGGACAGGGAATTTTCAGCCCCAGCATTTT | CASSSGTGNFQPQHF